This T cell receptor (beta chain) is drawn from a study of blood T cell repertoires in COVID-19. Profiling relied on immunoSEQ multiplex PCR, and the TCRdb table lists in-frame clones only, not all of them. Of over 250,000 clones in the sample, about 89% were seen once. With 1 base clipped from V and 1 base from J, the junction kept 3 bases outside the gene matches. The germline V gene has CDR1 SGHNT and CDR2 YENEEA. The CDR3 has 15 amino acids. Sequenced material: PBMCs or T cells enriched from blood (not recorded which). This receptor was obtained from a woman in her 30s who had recovered from COVID-19. The gene calls are TRBV11-3 and TRBJ1-1, with 7 bases fitting TRBD1. The CDR3 is CASSLGDSRNTEAFF. In DNA, the CDR3 is TGTGCCAGCAGCTTAGGGGACAGTCGGAACACTGAAGCTTTCTTT.